The clone carrying this T cell receptor beta chain was found a few times. Its antigen is unknown. Ophthalmopathy cases scored 3 or more on the Clinical Activity Score and 4 or more on NOSPECS grade, with duration below 3 months. This record belongs to a study of T cells in Graves' hyperthyroidism and ophthalmopathy. Study-wide results and caveats: The majority of expanded thyroid clonotypes above 0.001 also appeared in blood.

RNA transcripts served as the template for amplifying TCR beta CDR3 regions. A set of HTBI primers served as the primers for a first-round RT-PCR of the TCR CDR3. TCRdb passed the multiplex PCR reads through MiXCR, listing each CDR3 protein once. The table records some 490,000 distinct CDR3 sequences, approximately 22% of them present only once. Germline V lookup: CDR1 SGHTA, CDR2 FQGNSA. After removal of 5 bases from V and 4 bases from J, the junction contained 9 bases not matched to a gene. The CDR3 consists of 15 residues. The V call is TRBV7-2, the J call TRBJ2-7; 9 bases agree with TRBD2. The receptor was derived from a woman in her seventies with Graves' ophthalmopathy. Material for sequencing was blood. The DNA of the CDR3 is TGTGCCAGCAGCCATGTAGCGGGAGTAGTATACGAGCAGTACTTC. Amino acid sequence: CASSHVAGVVYEQYF.